The present T cell receptor (beta chain) was sequenced within a study of blood T cell repertoires in COVID-19. Study-level background: Samples of COVID-19 (acute and convalescent) were obtained from the United States, Italy and Spain. T cells, B-cell-depleted T cells, or PBMCs provided the cDNA or gDNA that served as material.

In the original processing: Amplification of reference gene primers provided the estimated nucleated cell counts. Only in-frame clones appear in the TCRdb table, and some are missing; sequencing was by immunoSEQ multiplex PCR. D and trimming were read from the DNA, whereas the V and J calls and clone size are those reported in that table. The data show tens of thousands of clones, 65% to 80% seen once. The sequenced material came from peripheral blood. The source of this sequence is a human donor in a cohort sampled during active COVID-19.

CDR3 sequence (DNA): TGCGCCAGCTCGACAGGGCACCAATACAGAAATCTGAACACCGGGGAGCTGTTTTTT. Translated, it gives CASSTGHQYRNLNTGELFF. The chain combines TRBV5-1 with TRBJ2-2; 7 positions agree with TRBD1. CDR1 is SGHRS, CDR2 YFSETQ, per germline. V was clipped by 7 bases and J by 1 base; unmatched bases: 19. This CDR3 contains 19 residues.